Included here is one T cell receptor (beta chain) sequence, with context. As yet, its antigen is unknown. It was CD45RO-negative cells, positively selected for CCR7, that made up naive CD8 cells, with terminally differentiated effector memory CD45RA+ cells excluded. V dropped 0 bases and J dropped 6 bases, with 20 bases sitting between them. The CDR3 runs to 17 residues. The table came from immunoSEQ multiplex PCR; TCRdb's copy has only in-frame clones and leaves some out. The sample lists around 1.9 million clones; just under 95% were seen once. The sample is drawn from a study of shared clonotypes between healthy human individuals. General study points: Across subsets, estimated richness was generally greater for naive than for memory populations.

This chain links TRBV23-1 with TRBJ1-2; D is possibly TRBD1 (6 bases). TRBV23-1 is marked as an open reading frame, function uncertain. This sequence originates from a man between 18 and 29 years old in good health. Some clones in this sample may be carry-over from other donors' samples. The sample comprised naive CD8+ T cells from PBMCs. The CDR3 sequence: CASSQSVFRGGLHGYTF. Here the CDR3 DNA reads TGCGCCAGCAGTCAATCAGTGTTCAGGGGAGGATTACATGGCTACACCTTC.